The source of this T cell receptor beta chain is a study of cytomegalovirus exposure and HLA in healthy donors. V was cut by 6 bases and J by 9 bases, with 12 bases left in between. The CDR3 runs to 12 residues. In germline, CDR1 is SGHTA, CDR2 FQGTGA. PCR used 60 Vbeta primers and 13 Jbeta primers. Method: immunoSEQ multiplex PCR; TCRdb's copy keeps in-frame clones and lacks some. The table shows around 210,000 clones, with around 80% occurring only once. The sample taken for sequencing was PBMCs. The J gene is TRBJ2-1, the V gene TRBV7-3; D might be TRBD1 (6 bases). This TCR was recovered from a boy aged 5 to 17 in good health and CMV-seronegative. CDR3 sequence reads: CASSLLGGEQFF. The CDR3 DNA reads as TGTGCCAGCAGTCTTTTAGGGGGTGAGCAGTTCTTC. Full variable domain (rest looked up from reference TRBV7-3 and TRBJ2-1): GAGVSQTPSNKVTEKGKYVELRCDPISGHTALYWYRQSLGQGPEFLIYFQGTGAADDSGLPNDRFFAVRPEGSVSTLKIQRTERGDSAVYLCASSLLGGEQFFGPGTRLTVL.